Following are 11 T cell receptor beta chains from one sample sequenced in a study of T cells after yellow fever vaccination (dated by TCRdb to about 2019). Libraries were made using 5' RACE. Sequenced on an Illumina HiSeq 2500. In TCRdb, the public reads were trimmed at Q25 with fastp and aligned with MiXCR, with productive beta chains retained. Each entry is one CDR3 protein sequence, shown with its most common DNA and genes. This sample gives a few hundred thousand distinct CDR3 sequences in total; around 16% of them show up just once. The leading ten clones occupy approximately 15% of the sample. In the paper's terms, the treatment or condition label means: live attenuated yellow fever vaccine strain. This sample comprised PBMCs, obtained around 5 days after the first yellow fever vaccination. These TCRs come from a man between 18 and 29 years old who received the YFV17D yellow fever vaccine.

This clonotype was counted a few times. The chain has TRBV9 and TRBJ2-1; maybe TRBD2 (5 bases). Germline V gene data show CDR1 as SGDLS and CDR2 as YYNGEE. V was cut by 0 bases and J by 12 bases, with 25 bases left in between. There are 17 residues in the CDR3. The CDR3 sequence: CASSVAAASGLTMRQFF. CDR3 nucleotides: TGTGCCAGCAGCGTAGCTGCGGCGTCTGGACTTACAATGAGGCAGTTCTTC. Combining the CDR3 with reference TRBV9 and TRBJ2-1 gives the whole variable domain DSGVTQTPKHLITATGQRVTLRCSPRSGDLSVYWYQQSLDQGLQFLIQYYNGEERAKGNILERFSAQQFPDLHSELNLSSLELGDSALYFCASSVAAASGLTMRQFFGPGTRLTVL.

This clonotype has more than one count but fewer than ten. The chain uses TRBV7-6 and TRBJ1-6, with a tentative D call TRBD1 (5 bases). In germline, CDR1 is SGHVS, CDR2 FNYEAQ. V gave up 5 bases and J gave up 10 bases, with 12 bases separating them. The CDR3 is 13 residues long. CDR3 DNA sequence: TGTGCCAGCAGCAAGGACATTTACTCACCCCTCCACTTT. It translates to CASSKDIYSPLHF.

This clonotype was picked up many times. The chain joins TRBV5-1 to TRBJ2-1; 14 positions match TRBD2. The J segment lost 15 bases and the V segment lost 0 bases, leaving 5 bases of the junction unmatched. This CDR3 region has 14 residues. Germline CDR1 SGHRS, CDR2 YFSETQ. The CDR3 DNA sequence: TGCGCCAGCAGCTTGGAGGGACTAGCGGGGGACCTGTTCTTC. Amino acids: CASSLEGLAGDLFF. The full variable domain, rest sourced from reference TRBV5-1 and TRBJ2-1, is KAGVTQTPRYLIKTRGQQVTLSCSPISGHRSVSWYQQTPGQGLQFLFEYFSETQRNKGNFPGRFSGRQFSNSRSEMNVSTLELGDSALYLCASSLEGLAGDLFFGPGTRLTVL.

The genes are TRBV9 and TRBJ2-5; D call uncertain. There are 15 residues in the CDR3. Germline V CDR1 and CDR2: SGDLS, YYNGEE. V lost 0 bases, J lost 1 base, and 10 bases lay in between. The CDR3 DNA follows: TGTGCCAGCAGCGTAGGGGCGCTAACCCAAGAGACCCAGTACTTC. Amino acid sequence: CASSVGALTQETQYF. The entire variable domain, with the rest obtained from reference TRBV9 and TRBJ2-5, is as follows: DSGVTQTPKHLITATGQRVTLRCSPRSGDLSVYWYQQSLDQGLQFLIQYYNGEERAKGNILERFSAQQFPDLHSELNLSSLELGDSALYFCASSVGALTQETQYFGPGTRLLVL.

The chain couples TRBV20-1 to TRBJ1-1; 8 bases are a match to TRBD1. CDR1 is DFQATT, CDR2 SNEGSKA, per germline (reference sequence). The V and J ends lost 6 bases and 12 bases, in that order; junction bases with no gene match: 9. The CDR3 spans 11 residues. In nucleotides, the CDR3 is TGCAGTGCCGAGTTACAGGGGGAACCTTTCTTT. Protein sequence: CSAELQGEPFF.

The V and J genes are TRBV12-3 or TRBV12-4 and TRBJ1-5; D uncertain. The CDR3 is 12 amino acids. V lost 6 bases and J 6 bases, leaving 9 bases between the germline ends. CDR3 sequence reads: CASRLGGQPQHF. DNA of the CDR3: TGTGCCAGCAGACTGGGAGGTCAGCCCCAGCATTTT.

This clonotype appeared a few times. V gene TRBV6-2 or TRBV6-3 combines with J gene TRBJ2-7, with no clear D. Germline-derived CDR1 and CDR2 are MNHEY and SVGEGT. The CDR3 runs 17 residues. Trimming shortened V by 0 bases and J by 4 bases, and 19 bases separated the two germline ends. The DNA for the CDR3 is TGTGCCAGCAGTTACTCCTGGGCGGCGCCCCTTTGGTACGAGCAGTACTTC. Encoded protein: CASSYSWAAPLWYEQYF.

The chain uses TRBV12-3 or TRBV12-4 and TRBJ2-1; D unclear. Deletions cut 5 bases from V and 7 bases from J, with 9 bases between. The CDR3 contains 12 residues. The CDR3 region is CASSVNGNEQFF. The CDR3 DNA reads TGTGCCAGCAGTGTGAATGGAAATGAGCAGTTCTTC.

Written as DNA, the CDR3 is TGTGCCAGCAGTTTAAATTCGGGAGGCCCCCAGCATTTT. As protein: CASSLNSGGPQHF. The rearrangement links TRBV27 to TRBJ1-5; D uncertain. Trimming pared 2 bases from V and 10 bases from J, leaving 12 bases between. Per germline, CDR1 MNHEY and CDR2 SMNVEV (reference sequence). The CDR3 runs to 13 residues.

This clonotype was seen only a few times. This rearrangement joins TRBV7-2 to TRBJ2-3; possible D gene TRBD1, 6 bases. The CDR3 has 17 amino acids. V lost 2 bases and J lost 3, with 18 bases in between. Germline values: CDR1 SGHTA, CDR2 FQGNSA. The CDR3, as DNA: TGTGCCAGCAGCTTAATGGCGACAGGCGGTTGGACAGATACGCAGTATTTT. Translated, it gives CASSLMATGGWTDTQYF.

This clonotype was observed a few times. V and J are TRBV15 and TRBJ1-1; the D is unclear. There are 13 residues in the CDR3. V was pared by 1 base and J by 5 bases, with 8 bases between. Per the germline V gene, CDR1 is LNHNV and CDR2 is YYDKDF (reference sequence). The CDR3 loop is CATSRVARTEAFF. CDR3 bases: TGTGCCACCAGCAGAGTCGCCAGGACTGAAGCTTTCTTT.